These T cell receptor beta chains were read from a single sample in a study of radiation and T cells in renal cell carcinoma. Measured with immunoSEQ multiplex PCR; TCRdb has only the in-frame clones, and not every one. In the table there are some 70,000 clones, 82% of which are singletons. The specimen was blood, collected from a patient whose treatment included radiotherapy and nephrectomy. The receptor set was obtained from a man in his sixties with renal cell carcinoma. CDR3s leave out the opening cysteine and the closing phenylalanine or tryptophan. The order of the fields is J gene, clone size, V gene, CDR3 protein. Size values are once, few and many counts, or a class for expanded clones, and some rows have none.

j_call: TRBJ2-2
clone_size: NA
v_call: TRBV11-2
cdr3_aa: ASSYTGELF

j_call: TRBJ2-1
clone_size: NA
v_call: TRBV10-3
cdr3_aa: AISSPGTSGYNEQF

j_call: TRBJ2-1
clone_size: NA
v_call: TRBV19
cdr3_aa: ASSSVRREGTDEQF

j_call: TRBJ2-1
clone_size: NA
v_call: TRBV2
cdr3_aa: ASSFYEQF

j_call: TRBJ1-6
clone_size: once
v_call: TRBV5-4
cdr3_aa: ASSSDRAPLH

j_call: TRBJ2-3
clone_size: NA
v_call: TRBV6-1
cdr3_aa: ASSRQEQSTDTQY

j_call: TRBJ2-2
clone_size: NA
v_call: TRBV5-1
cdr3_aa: ASSLATGGELF

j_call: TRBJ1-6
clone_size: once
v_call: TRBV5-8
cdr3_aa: ASSWTGAFSPLH

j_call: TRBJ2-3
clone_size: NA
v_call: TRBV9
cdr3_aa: ASSLDGTSGSGDTQY

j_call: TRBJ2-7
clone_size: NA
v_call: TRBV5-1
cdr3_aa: ASSLGPDRASYEQY

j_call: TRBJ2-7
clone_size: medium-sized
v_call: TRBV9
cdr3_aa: ASSVTGTLGYEQY

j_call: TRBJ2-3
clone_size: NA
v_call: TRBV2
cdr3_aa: ASSEPERTDTQY

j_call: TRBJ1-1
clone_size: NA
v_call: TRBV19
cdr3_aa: ASSIRAPTKRGTEAF

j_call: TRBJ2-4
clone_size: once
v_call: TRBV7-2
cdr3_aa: ASSLEGTLAKNIQY

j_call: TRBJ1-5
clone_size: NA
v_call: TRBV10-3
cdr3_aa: AISVDTNQPQH

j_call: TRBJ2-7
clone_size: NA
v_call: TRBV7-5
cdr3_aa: VRSLVGGIYEQY

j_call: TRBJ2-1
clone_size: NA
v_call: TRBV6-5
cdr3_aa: ASSYGREGRRQF

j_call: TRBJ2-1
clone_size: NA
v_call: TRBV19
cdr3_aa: ATKQGTSYNEQF

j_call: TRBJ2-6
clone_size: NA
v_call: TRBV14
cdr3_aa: ASSQVRSHSLF

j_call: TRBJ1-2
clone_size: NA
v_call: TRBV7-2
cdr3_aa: ASSSLDRYYGYT

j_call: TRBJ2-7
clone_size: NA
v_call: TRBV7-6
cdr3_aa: ASSLGARATYEQY

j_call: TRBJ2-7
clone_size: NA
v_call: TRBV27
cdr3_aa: ASSWGQGGYEQY

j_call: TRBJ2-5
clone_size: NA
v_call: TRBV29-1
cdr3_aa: SVEGTETQY

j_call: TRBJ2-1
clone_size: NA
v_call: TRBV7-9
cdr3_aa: ASSLEGRYEQF

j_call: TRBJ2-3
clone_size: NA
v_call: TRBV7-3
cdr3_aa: ASSLSGTSGRSTDTQY

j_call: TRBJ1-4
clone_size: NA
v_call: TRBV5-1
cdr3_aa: ASSLGGTANEKLF

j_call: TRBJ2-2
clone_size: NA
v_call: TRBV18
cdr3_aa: ASSPFGQRDTGELF

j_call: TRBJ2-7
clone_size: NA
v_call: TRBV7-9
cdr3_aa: ASSWGQGARYEQY

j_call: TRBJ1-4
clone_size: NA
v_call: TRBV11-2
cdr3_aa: ASSLSWGEKLF